What follows are 17 T cell receptor beta chains derived from one specimen sequenced in a study of blood T cell repertoires in COVID-19. Assay used: immunoSEQ multiplex PCR; TCRdb lists only in-frame clones, some missing. The sample shows under 500,000 clones, about 90% of them seen only once. The source material was PBMCs or T cells enriched from blood (not recorded which). The receptors were sampled from a woman younger than 35 with acute COVID-19.

CDR3 residues: CASRGQGIYEQYF. CDR3 in DNA: TGTGCCAGCAGGGGACAGGGGATTTACGAGCAGTACTTC. The chain links TRBV12-3 or TRBV12-4 to TRBJ2-7, with TRBD1 matching 10 bases. Unmatched junction bases numbered 3, after V lost 6 bases and J lost 4 bases. This CDR3 has 13 amino acids.

The chain uses TRBV6-6 and TRBJ1-5, with 9 nucleotides matching TRBD1. The CDR3 is 14 residues long. The germline V gene encodes CDR1 MNHNY and CDR2 SVGAGI (reference sequence). V trimming: 8 bases; J trimming: 2 bases; junction bases outside the gene matches: 4. This chain's CDR3 is CASQGQGGNQPQHF. The CDR3 region has the DNA TGTGCCAGCCAGGGACAGGGTGGCAATCAGCCCCAGCATTTT.

There are a few counts of this clone. This chain joins TRBV4-3 and TRBJ2-1; the match to TRBD2 covers 10 bases. The J segment lost 7 bases and the V segment lost 5 bases, leaving 11 bases of the junction unmatched. The CDR3 is 16 amino acids. Germline V gene data show CDR1 as LGHNA and CDR2 as YSLEER. As DNA, the CDR3 is TGCGCCAGCAGCTCACGGACTAGCGGAGCGAAAAATGAGCAGTTCTTC. Translation gives CASSSRTSGAKNEQFF.

This chain joins TRBV11-2 and TRBJ1-1; D remains ambiguous. Trimming shortened V by 3 bases and J by 1 base, and 6 bases separated the two germline ends. This CDR3 region has 13 residues. CDR1 is SGHAT and CDR2 is FQNNGV in the germline V gene. The CDR3 loop reads CASSFRENTEAFF. CDR3 nucleotide sequence: TGTGCCAGCAGCTTCCGGGAGAACACTGAAGCTTTCTTT.

The gene calls are TRBV7-9 and TRBJ1-2, with D possibly being TRBD1 (6 bases). CDR1 is SEHNR and CDR2 is FQNEAQ in the germline V gene (reference sequence). The CDR3 covers 14 residues. Trimming took off 5 bases at V and 8 bases at J, with 18 bases between the two ends. The CDR3: CASSQEQGLGGYTF. As DNA, the CDR3 is TGTGCCAGCAGCCAAGAACAGGGTCTGGGAGGCTACACCTTC.

The chain joins TRBV9 to TRBJ1-5; maybe TRBD1 (6 bases). Germline values: CDR1 SGDLS, CDR2 YYNGEE. The CDR3 extends over 14 amino acids. V was shortened by 0 bases and J by 6 bases, with 10 bases between the two germline ends. The CDR3 DNA follows: TGTGCCAGCAGCGTAGGGCAGGGGAGTCAGCCCCAGCATTTT. This encodes CASSVGQGSQPQHF.

This chain links TRBV5-4 with TRBJ2-2; 8 positions agree with TRBD1. CDR3 length equals 13 residues. V lost 3 bases, J lost 7 bases, and 2 bases stayed unmatched. Germline values: CDR1 SGHNT, CDR2 YYREEE (reference sequence). The DNA of the CDR3 is TGTGCCAGCAGCTCACAGGGGGTCGGGGAGCTGTTTTTT. Protein sequence: CASSSQGVGELFF.

The rearrangement uses TRBV11-2 and TRBJ2-7; D is unresolved. CDR1 SGHAT and CDR2 FQNNGV come from the germline V gene. The CDR3 is 13 residues long. V lost 4 bases and J lost 3, with 10 bases in between. In nucleotides, the CDR3 is TGTGCCAGCAGCTCAGGAAGAATCTACGAGCAGTACTTC. This translates into CASSSGRIYEQYF.

This sequence joins TRBV15 and TRBJ2-7, with TRBD2 identical over 11 bases. CDR3 size: 15 residues. The junction had 7 bases not matched to a gene; V was cut back by 6 bases and J by 3 bases. Germline loops: CDR1 LNHNV, CDR2 YYDKDF (reference sequence). In DNA form, the CDR3 reads TGTGCCACCAGGTATTCCCTAGCGGGAGGCTACGAGCAGTACTTC. Its translation is CATRYSLAGGYEQYF.

This clone was picked up a small number of times. This sequence joins TRBV15 and TRBJ1-5; D is unclear. V lost 0 bases and J lost 0, with 9 bases in between. Germline lookup yields CDR1 LNHNV and CDR2 YYDKDF (reference sequence). The CDR3 runs to 16 residues. The CDR3 bases are TGTGCCACCAGCAGAGATCGAGATTATAGCAATCAGCCCCAGCATTTT. Translated, it gives CATSRDRDYSNQPQHF. The variable domain in full, with the rest retrieved from reference TRBV15 and TRBJ1-5, is DAMVIQNPRYQVTQFGKPVTLSCSQTLNHNVMYWYQQKSSQAPKLLFHYYDKDFNNEADTPDNFQSRRPNTSFCFLDIRSPGLGDTAMYLCATSRDRDYSNQPQHFGDGTRLSIL.

The chain is built from TRBV5-1 and TRBJ1-2, with TRBD1 matching over 11 bases. The CDR3 spans 15 residues. V dropped 4 bases and J dropped 7; count of bases not matched to a gene: 9. The germline gives CDR1 SGHRS, CDR2 YFSETQ. CDR3 loop: CASSPTGTGGLGYTF. In DNA form, the CDR3 reads TGCGCCAGCAGCCCCACCGGGACAGGGGGTCTTGGCTACACCTTC. The full variable domain, completed using reference TRBV5-1 and TRBJ1-2, is KAGVTQTPRYLIKTRGQQVTLSCSPISGHRSVSWYQQTPGQGLQFLFEYFSETQRNKGNFPGRFSGRQFSNSRSEMNVSTLELGDSALYLCASSPTGTGGLGYTFGSGTRLTVV.

This clone is a singleton in its sample. V usage is TRBV12-3 or TRBV12-4 and J usage is TRBJ1-2, with TRBD1 matching over 7 bases. The CDR3 contains 12 residues. With V trimmed by 4 bases and J by 12 bases, 8 bases remained unmatched. CDR3 residues: CASSSGQAGHTF. In DNA, the CDR3 is TGTGCCAGCAGTTCTGGACAGGCGGGACACACCTTC.

The chain has TRBV19 and TRBJ2-3; 12 bases align to TRBD2. The V segment lost 5 bases and the J segment 5 bases; nucleotides outside the gene matches: 8. This CDR3 contains 16 residues. Looked up from germline, CDR1 is LNHDA and CDR2 is SQIVND (reference sequence). CDR3 bases: TGTGCCAGTAGTCATTACCTAGCGGGAGGGAAAGATACGCAGTATTTT. It encodes CASSHYLAGGKDTQYF.

This rearrangement joins TRBV11-2 to TRBJ2-2, with TRBD2 identical over 12 bases. Trimming took 2 bases from V and 3 from J; bases not matched to a gene: 4. The V gene's germline CDR1 is SGHAT and CDR2 FQNNGV. The CDR3 contains 17 residues. The CDR3 region is CASSLWTSGIDTGELFF. The CDR3 DNA reads as TGTGCCAGCAGCTTATGGACTAGCGGGATAGACACCGGGGAGCTGTTTTTT.

The genes are TRBV12-5 and TRBJ2-5; TRBD2 might be the D (6 bases). V lost 4 bases, J lost 1 base, and 16 bases lay in between. The germline V gene encodes CDR1 LGHNT and CDR2 FRNRAP. CDR3 size: 16 residues. CDR3 in amino acids: CASGSGPEGPQETQYF. The CDR3 DNA is TGTGCTAGTGGTTCCGGACCGGAGGGACCCCAAGAGACCCAGTACTTC.

The chain employs TRBV30 and TRBJ2-7; 7 nucleotides line up with TRBD1. Germline V lookup: CDR1 GTSNPN, CDR2 SVGIG (reference sequence). The CDR3 consists of 13 residues. V lost 2 bases, J lost 6 bases, and 7 bases stayed unmatched. The CDR3 coding sequence is TGTGCCTGGAGTTCGGGACAGCCCCTCGAGCAGTACTTC. It specifies CAWSSGQPLEQYF.

This clone was found a few times. V is TRBV3-1 (or the pseudogene TRBV3-2) and J is TRBJ2-5; D unclear. The CDR3 has 17 residues. Trimming pared 0 bases from V and 2 bases from J, leaving 16 bases between. Germline V gives CDR1 LGHDT, CDR2 YNNKEL (reference sequence). This CDR3 reads CASSQDMVNYLQETQYF. In DNA, the CDR3 is TGTGCCAGCAGCCAAGACATGGTTAACTACCTACAAGAGACCCAGTACTTC.